One sample yielded the 23 T cell receptor beta chains listed below, sequenced in a study of shared T cell receptors in the human thymus. The method was immunoSEQ multiplex PCR; TCRdb's version includes in-frame clones alone and lacks a portion of them. The sample lists hundreds of thousands of clones, around 87% occurring once. The data also belong to a second study, concerning human thymus T cells.

Sequenced material: thymocytes. These receptors were obtained from a boy under two years old with a congenital heart defect.

This sequence joins TRBV6-5 and TRBJ1-2; 7 nucleotides align to TRBD1. Trimming took 8 bases from V and 7 from J; bases not matched to a gene: 7. The CDR3 contains 12 residues. Germline V gene sequence: CDR1 MNHEY, CDR2 SVGAGI. CDR3 sequence: CASAHRGGGYTF. The CDR3 coding sequence is TGTGCCAGCGCCCACAGGGGCGGTGGCTACACCTTC.

The J gene is TRBJ2-3, the V gene TRBV29-1; maybe TRBD2 (5 bases). The ends were cut back, 6 bases at V and 2 bases at J, with 15 bases in the middle. Germline V CDR1 and CDR2: SQVTM, ANQGSEA. The CDR3 spans 14 residues. The DNA of the CDR3 is TGCAGCGTGGGAGCTGTTGGAATCACAGATACGCAGTATTTT. The encoded protein is CSVGAVGITDTQYF.

This chain joins TRBV5-4 and TRBJ2-1; the match to TRBD1 covers 9 bases. The germline V gene encodes CDR1 SGHNT and CDR2 YYREEE (reference sequence). The junction had 9 bases not matched to a gene; V was cut back by 0 bases and J by 5 bases. The CDR3 has 17 residues. This CDR3 reads CASSLAGQGRGNNEQFF. DNA for the CDR3: TGTGCCAGCAGCTTGGCGGGACAGGGTAGGGGGAACAATGAGCAGTTCTTC.

The table lists this clone with a count of one. V and J are TRBV12-5 and TRBJ2-3; no firm D call. Trimming left V 2 bases short and J 0 bases short, with 18 bases between. There are 18 residues in the CDR3. Germline lookup yields CDR1 LGHNT and CDR2 FRNRAP. Here the CDR3 reads CASGLTTVLVVSTDTQYF. The CDR3 DNA reads as TGTGCTAGTGGTTTGACGACCGTCCTAGTAGTGAGCACAGATACGCAGTATTTT.

This chain links TRBV5-6 with TRBJ1-4; 8 bases fit TRBD1. The CDR3 loop spans 15 amino acids. The V gene's germline CDR1 is SGHDT and CDR2 YYEEEE. Germline trimming cut 5 bases from V and 4 bases from J; bases unmatched to any gene: 7. Here the CDR3 reads CASRLYRGNNEKLFF. In nucleotides, the CDR3 is TGTGCCAGCAGACTGTACAGGGGGAATAATGAAAAACTGTTTTTT.

This CDR3 reads CASSLEGDSNQPQHF. CDR3 bases: TGTGCCAGCAGCTTGGAAGGGGATAGCAATCAGCCCCAGCATTTT. The chain joins TRBV7-9 to TRBJ1-5, with D possibly TRBD1 on 5 matching bases. Between the trimmed V and J ends, which lost 3 bases and 0 bases, there was a span of 9 bases. The CDR3 is 15 amino acids. Germline loops: CDR1 SEHNR, CDR2 FQNEAQ (reference sequence).

V gene TRBV6-1 combines with J gene TRBJ1-2; 7 nucleotides agree with TRBD1. CDR1 and CDR2 (germline): MNHNS, SASEGT. This CDR3 spans 15 amino acids. V trimming: 3 bases; J trimming: 0 bases; junction bases outside the gene matches: 4. CDR3 bases: TGTGCCAGCAGTGAGGGACAGACATCTAACTATGGCTACACCTTC. Encoded protein: CASSEGQTSNYGYTF.

The sample holds one count of this clone. The chain carries TRBV5-4 and TRBJ2-7; D may be TRBD2 (6 bases). V lost 4 bases and J 2 bases, leaving 16 bases between the germline ends. The CDR3 sequence is 15 residues long. Germline CDR1 and CDR2: SGHNT and YYREEE (reference sequence). CDR3 in DNA: TGTGCCAGCAGCCTGGCGGGACTTCCTCCCTACGAGCAGTACTTC. Translating it yields CASSLAGLPPYEQYF.

The rearrangement joins TRBV15 to TRBJ2-2; the D gene is possibly TRBD2 (6 bases). In germline, CDR1 is LNHNV, CDR2 YYDKDF (reference sequence). V was shortened by 0 bases and J by 3 bases, with 11 bases between the two germline ends. CDR3 length: 16 residues. The CDR3 DNA reads as TGTGCCACCAGCAGAGATATGGGGAGGTACACCGGGGAGCTGTTTTTT. As protein: CATSRDMGRYTGELFF.

The chain recombines TRBV6-5 with TRBJ2-6; D uncertain. The V gene's germline CDR1 is MNHEY and CDR2 SVGAGI. Trimming removed 0 bases from V and 0 bases from J, with 6 bases in between. The CDR3 runs 16 residues. CDR3 nucleotide sequence: TGTGCCAGCAGTTACTCGGCCGACTCTGGGGCCAACGTCCTGACTTTC. Translated, it gives CASSYSADSGANVLTF.

This rearrangement joins TRBV5-1 to TRBJ2-1; D is unresolved. The CDR3 totals 16 residues. The V and J ends lost 4 bases and 0 bases respectively, with 14 bases between them. Germline loops: CDR1 SGHRS, CDR2 YFSETQ. The CDR3 region is CASSPLVPSSYNEQFF. As DNA, the CDR3 is TGCGCCAGCAGCCCGCTAGTCCCCAGCTCCTACAATGAGCAGTTCTTC.

The chain recombines TRBV25-1 with TRBJ1-6, with 9 bases matching TRBD1. The V gene end was trimmed by 8 bases and the J gene end by 11 bases; junction bases not matched to a gene: 4. CDR1 is MGHDK and CDR2 is SYGVNS in the germline V gene. There are 12 residues in the CDR3. CDR3 nucleotide sequence: TGTGCCAGCCGGGACAGGGATGCACCCCTCCACTTT. Translated: CASRDRDAPLHF. Full variable domain (rest looked up from reference TRBV25-1 and TRBJ1-6): EADIYQTPRYLVIGTGKKITLECSQTMGHDKMYWYQQDPGMELHLIHYSYGVNSTEKGDLSSESTVSRIRTEHFPLTLESARPSHTSQYLCASRDRDAPLHFGNGTRLTVT.

The CDR3 region has the DNA TGTGCCAGCAGTGTGCTCGGGCTAGCCCGAAATGAGCAGTTCTTC. It yields the protein CASSVLGLARNEQFF. The chain has TRBV2 and TRBJ2-1; TRBD2 might be the D (5 bases). The V gene lost 4 bases and the J gene lost 7 bases, with 17 bases spanning the gap. This CDR3 contains 15 residues. Germline-derived CDR1 and CDR2 are SNHLY and FYNNEI.

V usage is TRBV7-2 and J usage is TRBJ2-7; TRBD2 aligns across 11 bases. Looked up from germline, CDR1 is SGHTA and CDR2 is FQGNSA. The CDR3 has 15 amino acids. V was pared by 5 bases and J by 2 bases, with 5 bases of the junction left unmatched. The DNA of the CDR3 is TGTGCCAGCAGCCGGGGACTAGCGGAGCCCTACGAGCAGTACTTC. Translating it yields CASSRGLAEPYEQYF.

The chain carries TRBV7-9 and TRBJ1-1, with D possibly being TRBD1 (5 bases). This CDR3 has 15 residues. The germline V gene has CDR1 SEHNR and CDR2 FQNEAQ (reference sequence). The V gene lost 5 bases and the J gene lost 4 bases, with 17 bases spanning the gap. The CDR3 DNA is TGTGCCAGCAGCCTTAAACCCGGGGGACTCACTGAAGCTTTCTTT. Residues: CASSLKPGGLTEAFF. Supplemented by reference TRBV7-9 and TRBJ1-1, the full variable domain reads DTGVSQNPRHKITKRGQNVTFRCDPISEHNRLYWYRQTLGQGPEFLTYFQNEAQLEKSRLLSDRFSAERPKGSFSTLEIQRTEQGDSAMYLCASSLKPGGLTEAFFGQGTRLTVV.

The rearrangement links TRBV2 to TRBJ2-1; either TRBD1 or TRBD2 may supply D (10 bases each). From germline, CDR1 is SNHLY and CDR2 FYNNEI. The V and J ends lost 6 bases and 6 bases respectively, with 36 bases between them. CDR3 length: 21 residues. CDR3 nucleotide sequence: TGTGCCAGCAGAAACCAGACCGGGACAGGGGAACTAGCGGGGCCCTTCAATGAGCAGTTCTTC. As protein: CASRNQTGTGELAGPFNEQFF.

The chain employs TRBV9 and TRBJ2-1; D perhaps matches TRBD2 (5 bases). The CDR3 is 12 residues long. V lost 7 bases to trimming and J lost 4 bases, with 9 bases between them. Germline-derived CDR1 and CDR2 are SGDLS and YYNGEE. CDR3 protein: CASGSVYNEQFF. The CDR3 nucleotides read TGTGCCAGCGGGAGTGTTTACAATGAGCAGTTCTTC.

The sample holds a few counts of this clone. V is TRBV4-1 and J is TRBJ1-2; no reliable D call. This CDR3 region has 12 residues. Germline V gives CDR1 MGHRA, CDR2 YSYEKL. V was trimmed by 2 bases and J by 8 bases, leaving 9 bases between them. The CDR3 DNA reads TGCGCCAGCAGCCAACCAGGTGGAGGCTACACCTTC. Translation gives CASSQPGGGYTF.

This clone was detected only once. The chain links TRBV4-3 to TRBJ1-3; 9 bases are a match to TRBD1. CDR1 LGHNA and CDR2 YSLEER come from the germline V gene. J lost 4 bases, V lost 2 bases, and 3 bases had no gene match. The CDR3 has 15 amino acids. The DNA for the CDR3 is TGCGCCAGCAGCCAAAGGGACAGGGTAGGAAACACCATATATTTT. Its translation is CASSQRDRVGNTIYF.

The chain has TRBV4-3 and TRBJ2-3; 7 bases are a match to TRBD2. This CDR3 has 15 amino acids. CDR1 LGHNA and CDR2 YSLEER come from the germline V gene. V gave up 1 base and J gave up 4 bases; unmatched junction bases: 5. The DNA of the CDR3 is TGCGCCAGCAGCCAAGTTTGGGAGGGGTCAGATACGCAGTATTTT. Its translation: CASSQVWEGSDTQYF.

In the case of this clone: Germline is not matched at one junction end, which may reflect a read error. Distinct nucleotide sequences in the sample also encode this CDR3. This chain joins TRBV15 and TRBJ1-6, with a possible D match to TRBD1 (6 bases). This CDR3 contains 15 residues. In germline, CDR1 is LNHNV, CDR2 YYDKDF (reference sequence). Here the CDR3 reads CATSRGTGLNSPLHF. The CDR3 nucleotides are TGTGCCACCAGCAGGGGAACAGGGTTGAATTCCCCCCTCCACTTT.

Turning to this clone: The same CDR3 arises from other DNA sequences in this sample as well. The V and J genes are TRBV15 and TRBJ1-4; the match to TRBD1 covers 9 bases. The CDR3 totals 12 residues. V shed 8 bases, J shed 6 bases, and the junction held 1 base outside the gene matches. Looked up from germline, CDR1 is LNHNV and CDR2 is YYDKDF (reference sequence). The CDR3 region is CATRDRDEKLFF. The CDR3 DNA reads as TGTGCCACCCGGGACAGGGATGAAAAACTGTTTTTT.

The CDR3 coding sequence is TGTGCCTGGAGTACGGGACAAGGAGCCCAGCGGTGGTTCTTC. Its translation is CAWSTGQGAQRWFF. The chain carries TRBV30 and TRBJ2-1; possibly TRBD1 for D (6 bases). Trimming left V 2 bases short and J 15 bases short, with 23 bases between. The CDR3 is 14 amino acids. The germline V gene encodes CDR1 GTSNPN and CDR2 SVGIG (reference sequence). The full variable domain, with the rest looked up from reference TRBV30 and TRBJ2-1, is SQTIHQWPATLVQPVGSPLSLECTVEGTSNPNLYWYRQAAGRGLQLLFYSVGIGQISSEVPQNLSASRPQDRQFILSSKKLLLSDSGFYLCAWSTGQGAQRWFFGPGTRLTVL.